This T cell receptor beta chain derives from a study of T cell clonotyping in hematopoietic cell transplantation (dated by TCRdb to about 2021). Regarding the study in general: Pretransplant recipient samples were obtained after cytoreduction. A total of roughly 130 blood samples were collected in the study from some 40 consecutive transplant recipients and their related donors. Patient recruitment ran from September 2015 to early 2017, and follow-up continued until September 2020 or death.

The germline V gene gives CDR1 as SGHTS and CDR2 as YDEGEE. The junction carries 17 bases between V and J, which are trimmed by 2 bases and 0 bases respectively. The CDR3 runs 17 amino acids, cysteine and phenylalanine included. This entry keeps only the CDR3 DNA: 51 bases, framed from base 1. The paper's findings and limits, for the study overall: Recipient repertoires showed only a small fraction of overlap with donor repertoires, and over 97% appeared de novo at the given depth. Broader TCR repertoire diversity after transplant was predicted by Inverse Simpson Index values from donors and from recipients before transplant. Sample size was limited, and cells were not sorted, so CD4 and CD8 repertoire contributions could not be separated. After transplant, TCR diversity in recipients dropped, and pathologically expanded clonotypes climbed progressively between day 30 and day 180.

Explained via the paper, the time point label denotes: recipient sample about 28 days before transplant, after cytoreduction. Blood from recipients was drawn roughly 28 days before transplant, then again at days 30, 100 and 180 after transplant. Using Nuclei Lysis Solution, genomic DNA was extracted from unfractionated peripheral blood mononuclear cells that were either fresh or cryopreserved. TCR beta CDR3 regions were amplified from genomic DNA with the immunoSEQ assay, a bias-controlled multiplex PCR using V- and J-specific primers. In a second PCR step, the CDR3 amplicons were tagged with a proprietary barcode plus Illumina adapter sequences. CDR3 libraries were sequenced on an Illumina MiSeq instrument. Per the original workflow: Export and quality control were done with immunoSEQ Analyzer 3.0, while downstream analyses used R Bioconductor and Immunarch. Repertoire metrics were calculated using only productive rearrangements within the normalized downsampled data set. Clonotypes larger than 5 templates in the normalized cohort were defined as pathologically expanded. Repertoire diversity was measured with the Inverse Simpson Index. CMV-specificity analyses were carried out on the non-normalized data set to capture all clonotypes. TCRdb holds this immuneACCESS table with in-frame rearrangements only. Some clones are missing; in checked studies, unresolved V genes explain under half, and the rest has no known cause. The V and J calls and the clone size are those of that table, but D and trimming were determined from the DNA. This sample is represented by over 25,000 clones; about 83% of them were singletons. Of the sample, 6% to 7.5% is held by the ten largest clones.

As concerns this clone: Its antigen target is currently unknown. Base qualities were left out, and no much larger clone turns up one base away.

Sequencing used peripheral blood mononuclear cells, obtained before stem cell transplant. The clonotype was recovered from a woman in her twenties or thirties with chronic myeloid leukemia. Some clones in this sample may be carry-over from other donors' samples. This chain is built from TRBV5-8 and TRBJ1-2; the D gene cannot be resolved reliably. This receptor has the CDR3 CASSFLPPKVTNYGYTF. The nucleotide sequence reads TGTGCCAGCAGCTTCCTCCCTCCGAAGGTGACTAACTATGGCTACACCTTC.